This passage covers 6 T cell receptor beta chains from one sample sequenced in a study of graft-versus-host responses after intestinal transplantation. Their antigens are not known. Here immunoSEQ multiplex PCR was the method, and the copy in TCRdb shows in-frame clones only, minus some. The top ten hold around 8% of the sample, which has roughly 80,000 clones, roughly 84% seen once. The specimen comprised unstimulated CD8+ T cells sorted from spleen or lymph node cells, sampled before transplant. Source of these receptors: a human donor who was the organ donor for an intestinal transplant.

The V gene is TRBV30, the J gene TRBJ1-2; weak D call: TRBD1 (5 bases). The germline CDR1 and CDR2 sequences are GTSNPN and SVGIG (reference sequence). V shed 3 bases and J shed 4 bases, with 18 bases lying between them. This CDR3 spans 15 amino acids. The CDR3 loop reads CAWRFGAGLGYGYTF. The CDR3 DNA reads TGTGCCTGGAGATTCGGGGCGGGTTTGGGCTATGGCTACACCTTC.

The rearrangement joins TRBV7-9 to TRBJ2-5; maybe TRBD1 (5 bases). This CDR3 is 13 amino acids long. Germline loops: CDR1 SEHNR, CDR2 FQNEAQ (reference sequence). Trimming took off 4 bases at V and 5 bases at J, with 11 bases between the two ends. The CDR3, as DNA: TGTGCCAGCAGCTCAGGGATAAGGGAGACCCAGTACTTC. Protein sequence: CASSSGIRETQYF.

This chain connects TRBV5-6 to TRBJ1-4; perhaps TRBD1 as D (6 bases). The CDR3 sequence is 16 residues long. Germline CDR1 and CDR2: SGHDT and YYEEEE. Trimming pared 0 bases from V and 5 bases from J, leaving 14 bases between. Written as DNA, the CDR3 is TGTGCCAGCAGCTTGGGGGCGGGGACAAGGAATGAAAAACTGTTTTTT. This translates into CASSLGAGTRNEKLFF.

The CDR3 DNA follows: TGCGCCAGCAGCCAAGTTTATGCAGCAATCCAAGAGACCCAGTACTTC. Translation gives CASSQVYAAIQETQYF. The rearrangement links TRBV4-1 to TRBJ2-5; D gene ambiguous. The CDR3 sequence is 16 residues long. V was shortened by 1 base and J by 1 base, with 13 bases between the two germline ends. Germline V gene data show CDR1 as MGHRA and CDR2 as YSYEKL.

The chain is built from TRBV6-4 and TRBJ2-3; TRBD2 aligns across 9 bases. Germline loops: CDR1 MRHNA, CDR2 SNTAGT. The CDR3 has 14 amino acids. Germline trimming cut 3 bases from V and 5 bases from J; bases unmatched to any gene: 3. The DNA for the CDR3 is TGTGCCAGCAGTGAGCGGGGGGGCCAAGATACGCAGTATTTT. Protein: CASSERGGQDTQYF.

Comment on this clone: No conserved phenylalanine or tryptophan ends this CDR3, so it is likely a read error. The rearrangement joins TRBV11-3 to TRBJ2-7; D tentatively reads TRBD1 or TRBD2 (5 bases each). Deletions cut 0 bases from V and 5 bases from J, with 8 bases between. The germline V gene has CDR1 SGHNT and CDR2 YENEEA. The CDR3 spans 13 residues. The CDR3 is CASSLDEGNEQYL. DNA for the CDR3: TGTGCCAGCAGCTTAGATGAGGGGAACGAGCAGTACCTC.